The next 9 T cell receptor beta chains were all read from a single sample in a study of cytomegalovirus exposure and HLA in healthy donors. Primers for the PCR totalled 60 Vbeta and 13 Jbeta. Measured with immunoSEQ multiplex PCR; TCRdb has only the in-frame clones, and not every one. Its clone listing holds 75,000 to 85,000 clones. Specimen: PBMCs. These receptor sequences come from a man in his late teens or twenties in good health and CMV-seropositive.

The CDR3 bases are TGTGCCAGCAGCCCGGGGACAGGGGGGGGGTACGAGCAGTACTTC. Protein: CASSPGTGGGYEQYF. The chain uses TRBV11-2 and TRBJ2-7; 11 bases are a match to TRBD1. Germline loops: CDR1 SGHAT, CDR2 FQNNGV. The ends lost 5 bases at V and 4 bases at J; junction bases unmatched: 7. The CDR3 length is 15 residues.

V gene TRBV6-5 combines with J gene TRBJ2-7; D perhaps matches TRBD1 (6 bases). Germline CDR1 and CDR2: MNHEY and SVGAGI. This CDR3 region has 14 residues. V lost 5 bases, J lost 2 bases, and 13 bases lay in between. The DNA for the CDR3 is TGTGCCAGCAGTCCCACAGGGTTTCCCTACGAGCAGTACTTC. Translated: CASSPTGFPYEQYF.

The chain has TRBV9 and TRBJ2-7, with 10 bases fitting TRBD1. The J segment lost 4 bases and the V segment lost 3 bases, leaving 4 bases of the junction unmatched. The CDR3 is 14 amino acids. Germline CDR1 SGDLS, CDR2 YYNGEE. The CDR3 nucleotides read TGTGCCAGCAGCGGACCGGGACAGGGGTACGAGCAGTACTTC. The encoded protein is CASSGPGQGYEQYF.

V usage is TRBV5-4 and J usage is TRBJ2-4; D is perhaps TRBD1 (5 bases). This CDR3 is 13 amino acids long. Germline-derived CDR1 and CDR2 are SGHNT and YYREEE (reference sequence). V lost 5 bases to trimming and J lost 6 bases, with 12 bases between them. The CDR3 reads CASRGPSSNIQYF. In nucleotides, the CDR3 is TGTGCCAGCAGGGGGCCCTCCTCAAACATTCAGTACTTC. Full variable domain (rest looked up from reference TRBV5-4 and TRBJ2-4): ETGVTQSPTHLIKTRGQQVTLRCSSQSGHNTVSWYQQALGQGPQFIFQYYREEENGRGNFPPRFSGLQFPNYSSELNVNALELDDSALYLCASRGPSSNIQYFGAGTRLSVL.

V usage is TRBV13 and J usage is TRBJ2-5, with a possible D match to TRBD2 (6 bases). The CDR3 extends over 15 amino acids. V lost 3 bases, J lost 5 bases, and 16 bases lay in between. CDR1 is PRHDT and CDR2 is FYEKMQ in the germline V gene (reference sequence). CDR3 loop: CASSLVSVSGETQYF. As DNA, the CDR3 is TGTGCCAGCAGCTTGGTCTCTGTGAGCGGGGAGACCCAGTACTTC.

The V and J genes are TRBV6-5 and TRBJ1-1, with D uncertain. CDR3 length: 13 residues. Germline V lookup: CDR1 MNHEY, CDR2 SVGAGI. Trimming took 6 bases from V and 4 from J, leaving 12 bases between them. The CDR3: CASSPYRGTEAFF. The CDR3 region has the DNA TGTGCCAGCAGCCCCTACCGGGGCACTGAAGCTTTCTTT.

CDR3 residues: CASSYSRNTGELFF. Here the CDR3 DNA reads TGTGCCAGCAGTTACTCGCGGAACACCGGGGAGCTGTTTTTT. The chain recombines TRBV6-6 with TRBJ2-2; D not certain. V lost 0 bases, J lost 1 base, and 3 bases lay in between. Germline CDR1 is MNHNY and CDR2 is SVGAGI (reference sequence). The CDR3 extends over 14 amino acids.

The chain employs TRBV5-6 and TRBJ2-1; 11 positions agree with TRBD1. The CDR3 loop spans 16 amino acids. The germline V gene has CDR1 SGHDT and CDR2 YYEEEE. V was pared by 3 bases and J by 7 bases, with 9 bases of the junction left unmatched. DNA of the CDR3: TGTGCCAGCAGCTCCCTAGGGACAGGGGGTTTGAATGAGCAGTTCTTC. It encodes CASSSLGTGGLNEQFF.

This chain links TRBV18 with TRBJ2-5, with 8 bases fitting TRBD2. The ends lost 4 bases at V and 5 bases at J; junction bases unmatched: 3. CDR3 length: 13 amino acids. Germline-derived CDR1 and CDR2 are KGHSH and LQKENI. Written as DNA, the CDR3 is TGTGCCAGCTCACTAGCGGGGACGGAGACCCAGTACTTC. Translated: CASSLAGTETQYF.